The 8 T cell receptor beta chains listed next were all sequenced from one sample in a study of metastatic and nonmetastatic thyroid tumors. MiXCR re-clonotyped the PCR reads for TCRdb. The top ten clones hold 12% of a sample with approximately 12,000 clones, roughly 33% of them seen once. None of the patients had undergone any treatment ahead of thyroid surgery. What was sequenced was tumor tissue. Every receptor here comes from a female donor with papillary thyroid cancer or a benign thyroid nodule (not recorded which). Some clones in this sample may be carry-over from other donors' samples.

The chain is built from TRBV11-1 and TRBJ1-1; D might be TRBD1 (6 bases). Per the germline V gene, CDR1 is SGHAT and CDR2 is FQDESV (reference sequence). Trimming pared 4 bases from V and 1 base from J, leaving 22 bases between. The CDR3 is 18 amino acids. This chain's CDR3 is CASSSRWGRLDPNTEAFF. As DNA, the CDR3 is TGTGCCAGCAGCTCCCGTTGGGGGCGTCTAGATCCGAACACTGAAGCTTTCTTT.

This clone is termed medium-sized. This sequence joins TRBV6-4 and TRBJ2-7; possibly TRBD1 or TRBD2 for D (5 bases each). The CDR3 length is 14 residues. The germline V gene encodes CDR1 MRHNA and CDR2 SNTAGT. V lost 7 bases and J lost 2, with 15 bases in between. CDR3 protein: CASTQGDTPYEQYF. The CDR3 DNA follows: TGTGCCAGCACCCAGGGAGACACCCCCTACGAGCAGTACTTC.

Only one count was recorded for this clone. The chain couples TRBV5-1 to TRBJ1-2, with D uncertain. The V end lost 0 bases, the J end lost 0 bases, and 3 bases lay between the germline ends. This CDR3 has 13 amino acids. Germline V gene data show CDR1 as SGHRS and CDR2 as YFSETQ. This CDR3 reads CASSLEPNYGYTF. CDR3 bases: TGCGCCAGCAGCTTGGAACCTAACTATGGCTACACCTTC.

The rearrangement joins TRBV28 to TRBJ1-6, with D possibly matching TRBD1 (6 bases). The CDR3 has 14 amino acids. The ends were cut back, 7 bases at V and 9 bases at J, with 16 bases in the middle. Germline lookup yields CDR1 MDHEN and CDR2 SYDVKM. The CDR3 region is CASTTGGGVSPLHF. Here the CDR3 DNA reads TGTGCCAGCACCACCGGAGGGGGGGTTTCACCCCTCCACTTT. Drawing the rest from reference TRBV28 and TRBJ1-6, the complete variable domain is DVKVTQSSRYLVKRTGEKVFLECVQDMDHENMFWYRQDPGLGLRLIYFSYDVKMKEKGDIPEGYSVSREKKERFSLILESASTNQTSMYLCASTTGGGVSPLHFGNGTRLTVT.

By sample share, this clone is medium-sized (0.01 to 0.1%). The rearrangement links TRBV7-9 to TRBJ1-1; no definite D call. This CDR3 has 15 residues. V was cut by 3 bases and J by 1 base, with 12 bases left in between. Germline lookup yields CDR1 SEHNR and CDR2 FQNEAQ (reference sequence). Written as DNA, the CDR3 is TGTGCCAGCAGCTTCCCACGGGGAGCGAACACTGAAGCTTTCTTT. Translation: CASSFPRGANTEAFF.

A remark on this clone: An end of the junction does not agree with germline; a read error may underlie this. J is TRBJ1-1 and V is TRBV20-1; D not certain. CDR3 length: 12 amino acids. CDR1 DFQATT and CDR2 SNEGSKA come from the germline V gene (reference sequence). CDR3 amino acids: CSAPNEGTEAFF. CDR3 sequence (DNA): TGCAGTGCGCCCAATGAAGGCACTGAAGCCTTCTTT.

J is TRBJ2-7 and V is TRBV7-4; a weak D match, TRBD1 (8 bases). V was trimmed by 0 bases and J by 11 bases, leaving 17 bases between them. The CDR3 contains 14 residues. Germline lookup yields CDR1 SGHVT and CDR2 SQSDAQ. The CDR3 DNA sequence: TGTGCCAGCAGCTTAGCCCACAGGGGGAGGGAGAAGTACTTC. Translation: CASSLAHRGREKYF.

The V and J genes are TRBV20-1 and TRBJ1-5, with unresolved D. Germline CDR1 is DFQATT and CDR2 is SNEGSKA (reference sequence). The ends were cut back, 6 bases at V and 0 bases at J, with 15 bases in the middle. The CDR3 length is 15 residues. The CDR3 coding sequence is TGCAGTGCCATCCCCGGCGGAAATAGCAATCAGCCCCAGCATTTT. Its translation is CSAIPGGNSNQPQHF.